One sample yielded the 29 T cell receptor beta chains listed below, sequenced in a study of OX40 agonist ivuxolimab in advanced cancers. The repertoire was sequenced with immunoSEQ multiplex PCR; TCRdb's copy has only in-frame clones and lacks some. The repertoire holds about 40,000 clones, with approximately 88% as singletons. The specimen was CD4+ or CD8+ T cells sorted from blood, collected in a trial of the OX40 agonist ivuxolimab. These TCRs come from an adult with an advanced solid tumor such as melanoma, head and neck, liver or kidney cancer.

The chain employs TRBV13 and TRBJ1-5; TRBD1 is a possible D gene (5 bases). V was shortened by 2 bases and J by 5 bases, with 10 bases between the two germline ends. The V gene's germline CDR1 is PRHDT and CDR2 FYEKMQ (reference sequence). This CDR3 is built from 14 residues. In DNA, the CDR3 is TGTGCCAGCAGCTTACGAGGGGCAGATCAGCCCCAGCATTTT. It specifies CASSLRGADQPQHF.

This rearrangement joins TRBV6-5 to TRBJ2-7, with 8 bases aligning to TRBD1. V lost 5 bases, J lost 3 bases, and 6 bases stayed unmatched. CDR3 size: 14 residues. The germline V gene has CDR1 MNHEY and CDR2 SVGAGI. CDR3 sequence: CASSEFDRGYEQYF. The CDR3 DNA reads as TGTGCCAGCAGTGAATTCGACAGGGGCTACGAGCAGTACTTC.

The chain joins TRBV18 to TRBJ2-7; no firm D call. Deletions cut 5 bases from V and 3 bases from J, with 5 bases between. The CDR3 contains 11 residues. The germline V gene encodes CDR1 KGHSH and CDR2 LQKENI. The CDR3 here is CASSYNYEQYF. The CDR3 DNA reads as TGTGCCAGCTCATACAACTACGAGCAGTACTTC.

The chain employs TRBV6-5 and TRBJ1-2; D ambiguous. Germline-derived CDR1 and CDR2 are MNHEY and SVGAGI. The germline V and J ends were trimmed by 6 bases and 3 bases, with 8 bases remaining between them. The CDR3 loop spans 12 amino acids. CDR3 bases: TGTGCCAGCAGAAGACGGGACTATGGCTACACCTTC. Translated, it gives CASRRRDYGYTF.

The gene calls are TRBV9 and TRBJ2-2; D call uncertain. This CDR3 contains 15 residues. Trimming removed 0 bases from V and 4 bases from J, with 10 bases in between. Germline-derived CDR1 and CDR2 are SGDLS and YYNGEE. CDR3 sequence: CASSVEMGSTGELFF. The CDR3 coding sequence is TGTGCCAGCAGCGTAGAAATGGGCTCCACCGGGGAGCTGTTTTTT.

The rearrangement joins TRBV27 to TRBJ1-1, with unresolved D. This CDR3 is 13 amino acids long. Trimming cost V 6 bases and J 1 base, with 9 bases left between them. Germline V gene lookup returns CDR1 MNHEY and CDR2 SMNVEV (reference sequence). The CDR3 protein is CASSLGWNTEAFF. CDR3 nucleotides: TGTGCCAGCAGCCTCGGTTGGAACACTGAAGCTTTCTTT.

This clone occurred a few times. The chain uses TRBV28 and TRBJ1-2; D is perhaps TRBD1 (5 bases). This CDR3 region has 12 residues. Germline V gene data show CDR1 as MDHEN and CDR2 as SYDVKM. V was shortened by 1 base and J by 7 bases, with 7 bases between the two germline ends. CDR3 sequence (DNA): TGTGCCAGCAGTTTATATGGGGCTGGCTACACCTTC. Residues: CASSLYGAGYTF.

The rearrangement uses TRBV10-3 and TRBJ2-7, with TRBD2 identical over 8 bases. V lost 2 bases and J lost 3; bases outside the gene matches: 6. Looked up from germline, CDR1 is ENHRY and CDR2 is SYGVKD. This CDR3 is 15 amino acids long. DNA for the CDR3: TGTGCCATCAGTGAGAGCGGGAGCTCCTTCTACGAGCAGTACTTC. This gives the protein CAISESGSSFYEQYF.

This clone was picked up one time. The chain couples TRBV19 to TRBJ2-1; 12 bases line up with TRBD2. The germline gives CDR1 LNHDA, CDR2 SQIVND (reference sequence). V trimming: 5 bases; J trimming: 4 bases; junction bases outside the gene matches: 12. The CDR3 is 18 residues long. CDR3 protein: CASSPVAPLAGGYNEQFF. In DNA form, the CDR3 reads TGTGCCAGTAGTCCCGTTGCCCCCCTAGCGGGAGGGTACAATGAGCAGTTCTTC. The whole variable domain, remainder taken from reference TRBV19 and TRBJ2-1, is DGGITQSPKYLFRKEGQNVTLSCEQNLNHDAMYWYRQDPGQGLRLIYYSQIVNDFQKGDIAEGYSVSREKKESFPLTVTSAQKNPTAFYLCASSPVAPLAGGYNEQFFGPGTRLTVL.

The chain couples TRBV28 to TRBJ1-3, with TRBD1 as a possible D gene (6 bases). The CDR3 loop spans 14 amino acids. Germline lookup yields CDR1 MDHEN and CDR2 SYDVKM. The germline V and J ends were trimmed by 2 bases and 4 bases, with 9 bases remaining between them. The CDR3 is CASSLRGAGNTIYF. CDR3 nucleotide sequence: TGTGCCAGCAGTTTAAGGGGGGCCGGAAACACCATATATTTT.

J is TRBJ1-1 and V is TRBV4-1, with 9 bases identical to TRBD1. Per the germline V gene, CDR1 is MGHRA and CDR2 is YSYEKL. The CDR3 contains 15 residues. V lost 1 base and J lost 10; bases outside the gene matches: 10. The CDR3 coding sequence is TGCGCCAGCAGCCAAGCGAGGGTTTCGACAGGGGGAGCTTTCTTT. Residues: CASSQARVSTGGAFF.

The V call is TRBV7-9, the J call TRBJ2-7; D is ambiguous. Germline assignment: CDR1 SEHNR and CDR2 FQNEAQ (reference sequence). V lost 8 bases, J lost 2 bases, and 13 bases lay in between. The CDR3 covers 13 residues. CDR3 protein: CASSSPDAYEQYF. The CDR3 nucleotides read TGTGCCAGCTCCTCACCCGATGCCTACGAGCAGTACTTC.

A word on this clone: The same CDR3 arises from other DNA sequences in this sample as well. V usage is TRBV2 and J usage is TRBJ2-3; 10 bases are a match to TRBD2. Trimming took 4 bases from V and 6 from J; bases not matched to a gene: 7. This CDR3 spans 15 amino acids. The V gene's germline CDR1 is SNHLY and CDR2 FYNNEI. The CDR3 sequence is CASSVGVAGGDTQYF. CDR3 nucleotides: TGTGCCAGCAGTGTTGGAGTAGCGGGGGGTGATACGCAGTATTTT.

The chain has TRBV28 and TRBJ2-7, with 8 bases fitting TRBD1. J gave up 2 bases and V 1 base, and 7 bases lay outside the gene matches. CDR3 size: 16 residues. Per germline, CDR1 MDHEN and CDR2 SYDVKM. The CDR3 sequence: CASSLSGTGAAYEQYF. The CDR3, as DNA: TGTGCCAGCAGTTTATCGGGGACAGGAGCAGCCTACGAGCAGTACTTC. The full variable domain, with the rest looked up from reference TRBV28 and TRBJ2-7, is DVKVTQSSRYLVKRTGEKVFLECVQDMDHENMFWYRQDPGLGLRLIYFSYDVKMKEKGDIPEGYSVSREKKERFSLILESASTNQTSMYLCASSLSGTGAAYEQYFGPGTRLTVT.

This clone was seen just once. This sequence joins TRBV4-1 and TRBJ2-1; D is possibly TRBD2 (5 bases). Trimming removed 2 bases at V and 6 bases at J, with 14 bases between. Germline V lookup: CDR1 MGHRA, CDR2 YSYEKL. This CDR3 is built from 15 residues. The DNA of the CDR3 is TGCGCCAGCAGCCAAACTGGTACGGGGATCAATGAGCAGTTCTTC. Amino acids: CASSQTGTGINEQFF.

This sequence joins TRBV28 and TRBJ1-1, with D unresolved. V was cut by 7 bases and J by 4 bases, with 19 bases left in between. CDR3 size: 15 residues. Germline V gives CDR1 MDHEN, CDR2 SYDVKM. The DNA of the CDR3 is TGTGCCAGCACCATGGGGTATCGTTGGGGCACTGAAGCTTTCTTT. Protein: CASTMGYRWGTEAFF. Supplemented by reference TRBV28 and TRBJ1-1, the full variable domain reads DVKVTQSSRYLVKRTGEKVFLECVQDMDHENMFWYRQDPGLGLRLIYFSYDVKMKEKGDIPEGYSVSREKKERFSLILESASTNQTSMYLCASTMGYRWGTEAFFGQGTRLTVV.

The DNA for the CDR3 is TGTGCCAGCAGCTTGGGAGCGGAACCCTACGAGCAGTACTTC. Protein sequence: CASSLGAEPYEQYF. This rearrangement joins TRBV5-6 to TRBJ2-7; a weak D match, TRBD2 (5 bases). V gave up 0 bases and J gave up 2 bases, with 9 bases separating them. The CDR3 covers 14 residues. Looked up from germline, CDR1 is SGHDT and CDR2 is YYEEEE.

The chain recombines TRBV9 with TRBJ1-1, with TRBD1 matching over 12 bases. The CDR3 extends over 18 amino acids. Trimming removed 3 bases from V and 0 bases from J; junction bases left unmatched: 9. Germline V gene data show CDR1 as SGDLS and CDR2 as YYNGEE. CDR3 coding DNA: TGTGCCAGCAGCGCCGGGGACAGGGGGCGAACGTTGAACACTGAAGCTTTCTTT. Translation gives CASSAGDRGRTLNTEAFF.

The chain combines TRBV19 with TRBJ2-1; TRBD2 aligns across 10 bases. Trimming removed 5 bases from V and 10 bases from J; junction bases left unmatched: 8. Germline lookup yields CDR1 LNHDA and CDR2 SQIVND (reference sequence). This CDR3 is 14 amino acids long. CDR3 sequence (DNA): TGTGCCAGTAGTGAGCTAGCGGGAGCTTGGGAGCAGTTCTTC. Translation: CASSELAGAWEQFF.

The chain carries TRBV28 and TRBJ2-1, with 7 bases lining up with TRBD1. The V segment lost 4 bases and the J segment 5 bases; nucleotides outside the gene matches: 8. Germline V CDR1 and CDR2: MDHEN, SYDVKM. This CDR3 has 15 amino acids. CDR3 coding DNA: TGTGCCAGCAGTTCCTTGACAGGGTATAACAATGAGCAGTTCTTC. Protein: CASSSLTGYNNEQFF.

This rearrangement joins TRBV9 to TRBJ2-3; TRBD1 might be the D (6 bases). The CDR3 consists of 15 residues. CDR1 and CDR2 (germline): SGDLS, YYNGEE. The V end was cut by 3 bases, the J end by 5 bases, with 16 bases between. The CDR3 reads CASSAEGTSGDTQYF. The CDR3 DNA follows: TGTGCCAGCAGCGCGGAAGGGACATCGGGAGATACGCAGTATTTT.

This rearrangement joins TRBV30 to TRBJ2-2, with a tentative D call TRBD1 (6 bases). Per the germline V gene, CDR1 is GTSNPN and CDR2 is SVGIG (reference sequence). Trimming stripped 0 bases from V and 4 bases from J, with 15 bases between. The CDR3 spans 16 residues. This CDR3 is CAWSVLWGRGTGELFF. The CDR3 DNA is TGTGCCTGGAGTGTACTCTGGGGGCGCGGCACCGGGGAGCTGTTTTTT.

V gene TRBV10-3 combines with J gene TRBJ2-1, with TRBD2 identical over 10 bases. The junction had 9 bases not matched to a gene; V was cut back by 7 bases and J by 3 bases. This CDR3 comprises 16 residues. Per the germline V gene, CDR1 is ENHRY and CDR2 is SYGVKD. This CDR3 is CAIKQSGRGGYNEQFF. In nucleotides, the CDR3 is TGTGCCATCAAACAGAGCGGGAGGGGTGGCTACAATGAGCAGTTCTTC.

The V gene is TRBV9, the J gene TRBJ2-3, with D unclear. The CDR3 spans 12 residues. Trimming shortened V by 3 bases and J by 6 bases, and 8 bases separated the two germline ends. Looked up from germline, CDR1 is SGDLS and CDR2 is YYNGEE. CDR3 bases: TGTGCCAGCAGCGGCGTAGGGGATACGCAGTATTTT. Translated, it gives CASSGVGDTQYF.

The J gene is TRBJ1-2, the V gene TRBV5-5, with TRBD1 as a possible D gene (6 bases). The CDR3 has 17 amino acids. The V gene's germline CDR1 is SGHKS and CDR2 YYEKEE (reference sequence). V lost 3 bases to trimming and J lost 4 bases, with 22 bases between them. For the CDR3, the DNA is TGTGCCAGCAGCTGGGACCATACAGGGATTCCCGTCTATGGCTACACCTTC. It specifies CASSWDHTGIPVYGYTF.

This chain joins TRBV7-2 and TRBJ2-3; 7 positions agree with TRBD2. The V gene end was trimmed by 5 bases and the J gene end by 3 bases; junction bases not matched to a gene: 8. Germline CDR1 SGHTA, CDR2 FQGNSA. The CDR3 loop spans 15 amino acids. The CDR3 region has the DNA TGTGCCAGCAGCCCAGGAGGGACTACGACAGATACGCAGTATTTT. This translates into CASSPGGTTTDTQYF.

Concerning this clone: Mismatch with germline at one junction end may stem from a read error. V usage is TRBV7-9 and J usage is TRBJ2-3; tentative D call: TRBD1 (8 bases). Germline assignment: CDR1 SEHNR and CDR2 FQNEAQ (reference sequence). CDR3 size: 15 residues. The CDR3 DNA follows: TGTACCAGCAGCCAGGGGGCGGGAGAGACAGATACGCAGTATTTT. This translates into CTSSQGAGETDTQYF.

The chain links TRBV7-9 to TRBJ2-7; no firm D call. Trimming removed 4 bases from V and 2 bases from J, with 27 bases in between. This CDR3 is 19 amino acids long. Germline V gene data show CDR1 as SEHNR and CDR2 as FQNEAQ (reference sequence). The CDR3 sequence: CASSSLTGSSGFRPYEQYF. The CDR3 nucleotides read TGTGCCAGCAGCTCACTTACCGGGTCGTCAGGATTCCGACCCTACGAGCAGTACTTC.

J is TRBJ1-1 and V is TRBV4-1; possible D gene TRBD1, 6 bases. The CDR3 runs to 15 residues. The germline gives CDR1 MGHRA, CDR2 YSYEKL. V was trimmed by 3 bases and J by 1 base, leaving 12 bases between them. CDR3 region: CASSQMAGENTEAFF. CDR3 DNA sequence: TGCGCCAGCAGCCAGATGGCAGGGGAGAACACTGAAGCTTTCTTT.